Listed below are T cell receptor beta chains from one sample, sequenced in a study of T cell changes during pregnancy in multiple sclerosis. The data were produced by immunoSEQ multiplex PCR, yet TCRdb's version contains in-frame clones alone and is incomplete. The sample lists about 40,000 clones; about 92% were seen once. Specimen: CD4+ T cells from peripheral blood mononuclear cells, collected in the third trimester of pregnancy. Source of these receptors: a female donor with multiple sclerosis, enrolled in a pregnancy study. The CDR3 runs from the conserved cysteine through the conserved F or W. The D gene is left open where the match is weak. Size tells how often a clone was seen (once, few, many) or the class of an expanded clone, and some rows leave it out.

CDR3 DNA: TGTGCCAGCAGTTTACAGGCTAGCGGTAGCACAGATACGCAGTATTTT; CDR3 protein: CASSLQASGSTDTQYF; J gene: TRBJ2-3; clone size: .; V gene: TRBV27; D gene: TRBD2
CDR3 DNA: TGTGCCACCTCAGAGGGGACAGGCGACGAGCAGTACTTC; CDR3 protein: CATSEGTGDEQYF; J gene: TRBJ2-7; clone size: .; V gene: TRBV28; D gene: TRBD1
CDR3 DNA: TGTGCCAGCAGTGAAGCAGGGGCGGGAGGGACCTACAATGAGCAGTTCTTC; CDR3 protein: CASSEAGAGGTYNEQFF; J gene: TRBJ2-1; clone size: .; V gene: TRBV6-1; D gene: TRBD2
CDR3 DNA: TGTGCCAGCAGTCCGGTTGCGGGGGTAAAAGGCTACACCTTC; CDR3 protein: CASSPVAGVKGYTF; J gene: TRBJ1-2; clone size: .; V gene: TRBV2; D gene: .
CDR3 DNA: TGTGCCAGCAGTGAAAGGTTGGGGCAGCAAGCTTTCTTT; CDR3 protein: CASSERLGQQAFF; J gene: TRBJ1-1; clone size: .; V gene: TRBV6-1; D gene: .
CDR3 DNA: TGCGCCAGCAGCTGGGGAGGGACCGAGGGACAGCCCCAGCATTTT; CDR3 protein: CASSWGGTEGQPQHF; J gene: TRBJ1-5; clone size: .; V gene: TRBV5-1; D gene: .
CDR3 DNA: TGTGCCAGTAGTAGCGCCCCCTACTATGGCTACACCTTC; CDR3 protein: CASSSAPYYGYTF; J gene: TRBJ1-2; clone size: .; V gene: TRBV19; D gene: .
CDR3 DNA: TGTGCCAGCAGCCAAGTCGACAAGCAGTTCTTC; CDR3 protein: CASSQVDKQFF; J gene: TRBJ2-1; clone size: .; V gene: TRBV14; D gene: .
CDR3 DNA: TGTGCCAGCAGTGATCGGGGGGGGCACGCTTTCTTT; CDR3 protein: CASSDRGGHAFF; J gene: TRBJ1-1; clone size: .; V gene: TRBV25-1; D gene: .
CDR3 DNA: TGCGCCAGCAGCCAAGATGCGGGGGGTCAAGATACGCAGTATTTT; CDR3 protein: CASSQDAGGQDTQYF; J gene: TRBJ2-3; clone size: .; V gene: TRBV4-1; D gene: TRBD2
CDR3 DNA: TGCGCCAGCAGCCGCGAGCGCGGATTACTTGCCGGGGAGCTGTTTTTT; CDR3 protein: CASSRERGLLAGELFF; J gene: TRBJ2-2; clone size: once; V gene: TRBV5-1; D gene: .
CDR3 DNA: TGTGCCAGCAGCTCAGGGGGAGAAGCTTGGAATGAGCAGTTCTTC; CDR3 protein: CASSSGGEAWNEQFF; J gene: TRBJ2-1; clone size: .; V gene: TRBV7-3; D gene: TRBD1
CDR3 DNA: TGTGCCAGCAGCGTGAGGGCAGGGGGATACACTGAAGCTTTCTTT; CDR3 protein: CASSVRAGGYTEAFF; J gene: TRBJ1-1; clone size: .; V gene: TRBV9; D gene: TRBD1
CDR3 DNA: TGTGCCAGCAGCGTAGCTGCAGGTTCAAACTATGGCTACACCTTC; CDR3 protein: CASSVAAGSNYGYTF; J gene: TRBJ1-2; clone size: .; V gene: TRBV9; D gene: .
CDR3 DNA: TGTGCCAGCAGGGAGGGAGGCCTGGAAAAACTGTTTTTT; CDR3 protein: CASREGGLEKLFF; J gene: TRBJ1-4; clone size: .; V gene: TRBV2; D gene: .
CDR3 DNA: TGTGCCAGCAGCGCCGGGACTAGCGGGAGCTACGAGCAGTACTTC; CDR3 protein: CASSAGTSGSYEQYF; J gene: TRBJ2-7; clone size: .; V gene: TRBV27; D gene: TRBD2
CDR3 DNA: TGTGCCACCGACCGAGGCTACGAGCAGTACTTC; CDR3 protein: CATDRGYEQYF; J gene: TRBJ2-7; clone size: .; V gene: TRBV10-3; D gene: .
CDR3 DNA: TGTGCCAGCAGCGTAGAACAGAACACTGAAGCTTTCTTT; CDR3 protein: CASSVEQNTEAFF; J gene: TRBJ1-1; clone size: .; V gene: TRBV9; D gene: .
CDR3 DNA: TGTGCCAGCAGCAAAGGGGCTACCCTAGATACGCAGTATTTT; CDR3 protein: CASSKGATLDTQYF; J gene: TRBJ2-3; clone size: .; V gene: TRBV7-3; D gene: .
CDR3 DNA: TGTGCCATCAAGGGGCAGTACGAGCAGTACTTC; CDR3 protein: CAIKGQYEQYF; J gene: TRBJ2-7; clone size: .; V gene: TRBV10-3; D gene: .
CDR3 DNA: TGTGCCAGCAGCCGGGACAGGGGAAAAACAGATACGCAGTATTTT; CDR3 protein: CASSRDRGKTDTQYF; J gene: TRBJ2-3; clone size: .; V gene: TRBV7-2; D gene: TRBD1
CDR3 DNA: TGTGCCAGCAGCGTAGTAGCGGGATCCAGGGATACGCAGTATTTT; CDR3 protein: CASSVVAGSRDTQYF; J gene: TRBJ2-3; clone size: .; V gene: TRBV9; D gene: TRBD2
CDR3 DNA: TGTGCCAGCAGCCAATCGGGGGGGCACTATGGCTACACCTTC; CDR3 protein: CASSQSGGHYGYTF; J gene: TRBJ1-2; clone size: .; V gene: TRBV6-5; D gene: .
CDR3 DNA: TGTGCCAGCAGCTTCACAGGGTCGGCTGGAAACACCATATATTTT; CDR3 protein: CASSFTGSAGNTIYF; J gene: TRBJ1-3; clone size: .; V gene: TRBV7-2; D gene: .
CDR3 DNA: TGTGCCAGTAAAGGGGGCGACACTGAAGCTTTCTTT; CDR3 protein: CASKGGDTEAFF; J gene: TRBJ1-1; clone size: .; V gene: TRBV19; D gene: TRBD1
CDR3 DNA: TGTGCCAGCAGTTACTCGAGGTGGACAGGGAACGAGCAGTACTTC; CDR3 protein: CASSYSRWTGNEQYF; J gene: TRBJ2-7; clone size: .; V gene: TRBV6-5; D gene: TRBD1
CDR3 DNA: TGTGCCAGCAGCCGTACAGGGAATGAGCAGTTCTTC; CDR3 protein: CASSRTGNEQFF; J gene: TRBJ2-1; clone size: .; V gene: TRBV7-2; D gene: .
CDR3 DNA: TGCGCCAGCAGCTCACAGGGAATTAATGAAAAACTGTTTTTT; CDR3 protein: CASSSQGINEKLFF; J gene: TRBJ1-4; clone size: .; V gene: TRBV5-1; D gene: .
CDR3 DNA: TGCGCCAGCAGCTTGGGCGGTAGCACAGATACGCAGTATTTT; CDR3 protein: CASSLGGSTDTQYF; J gene: TRBJ2-3; clone size: .; V gene: TRBV5-1; D gene: .
CDR3 DNA: TGTGCCAGCAAGAGACAGGGTACCTCGGAGACCCAGTACTTC; CDR3 protein: CASKRQGTSETQYF; J gene: TRBJ2-5; clone size: .; V gene: TRBV2; D gene: TRBD1
CDR3 DNA: TGTGCCAGCAGCTTGGGCAGGGCGACAGCCGGGGAGCTGTTTTTT; CDR3 protein: CASSLGRATAGELFF; J gene: TRBJ2-2; clone size: .; V gene: TRBV7-3; D gene: .
CDR3 DNA: TGCGCCAGCACCCGGGGGGAGGGTAAGCCCTACGAGCAGTACTTC; CDR3 protein: CASTRGEGKPYEQYF; J gene: TRBJ2-7; clone size: .; V gene: TRBV5-1; D gene: TRBD2
CDR3 DNA: TGTGCCACCCGTTACGGTGAGCAGTACTTC; CDR3 protein: CATRYGEQYF; J gene: TRBJ2-7; clone size: .; V gene: TRBV28; D gene: .
CDR3 DNA: TGTGCCAGCATACTAGCGGGAGGTTCAGATACGCAGTATTTT; CDR3 protein: CASILAGGSDTQYF; J gene: TRBJ2-3; clone size: .; V gene: TRBV28; D gene: TRBD2
CDR3 DNA: TGTGCCAGCAGTGACTGCACTAGCGGGGGGCAAGAGACCCAGTACTTC; CDR3 protein: CASSDCTSGGQETQYF; J gene: TRBJ2-5; clone size: .; V gene: TRBV6-4; D gene: TRBD2
CDR3 DNA: TGTGCCAGTAGTATGGGCAGGGTGAACACTGAAGCTTTCTTT; CDR3 protein: CASSMGRVNTEAFF; J gene: TRBJ1-1; clone size: .; V gene: TRBV19; D gene: .
CDR3 DNA: TGTGCCAGCAGCGGCCTAGCGACTAACAATGAGCAGTTCTTC; CDR3 protein: CASSGLATNNEQFF; J gene: TRBJ2-1; clone size: .; V gene: TRBV7-9; D gene: .
CDR3 DNA: TGTGCCAGCAGCTTAGGGGGGACAGCTAATGAAAAACTGTTTTTT; CDR3 protein: CASSLGGTANEKLFF; J gene: TRBJ1-4; clone size: .; V gene: TRBV7-8; D gene: TRBD1
CDR3 DNA: TGTGCCAGCAGCCAACTAATGCAAGAGACCCAGTACTTC; CDR3 protein: CASSQLMQETQYF; J gene: TRBJ2-5; clone size: once; V gene: TRBV7-6; D gene: .
CDR3 DNA: TGTGCCAGCAGCTTTTCGGGACAGGGCTTTGCTGAAGCTTTCTTT; CDR3 protein: CASSFSGQGFAEAFF; J gene: TRBJ1-1; clone size: once; V gene: TRBV7-2; D gene: TRBD1
CDR3 DNA: TGTGCCAGCAGCTGGGGCAGGGGCGGAGTCTACGAGCAGTACTTC; CDR3 protein: CASSWGRGGVYEQYF; J gene: TRBJ2-7; clone size: .; V gene: TRBV5-4; D gene: .
CDR3 DNA: TGTGCCAGCAGTTACGGTAGGAACACTGAAGCTTTCTTT; CDR3 protein: CASSYGRNTEAFF; J gene: TRBJ1-1; clone size: .; V gene: TRBV6-5; D gene: .
CDR3 DNA: TGTGCCAGCAGCGAGACCGACAGGGGCTACGAGCAGTACTTC; CDR3 protein: CASSETDRGYEQYF; J gene: TRBJ2-7; clone size: .; V gene: TRBV9; D gene: TRBD1
CDR3 DNA: TGTGCCAGCAGCCCCAGACGACAGGGGGCAGGGTCTGGGGCCAACGTCCTGACTTTC; CDR3 protein: CASSPRRQGAGSGANVLTF; J gene: TRBJ2-6; clone size: .; V gene: TRBV2; D gene: TRBD1
CDR3 DNA: TGCGCCAGCAGCCAAGTTCGGGGGTACCAAGAGACCCAGTACTTC; CDR3 protein: CASSQVRGYQETQYF; J gene: TRBJ2-5; clone size: .; V gene: TRBV4-1; D gene: .